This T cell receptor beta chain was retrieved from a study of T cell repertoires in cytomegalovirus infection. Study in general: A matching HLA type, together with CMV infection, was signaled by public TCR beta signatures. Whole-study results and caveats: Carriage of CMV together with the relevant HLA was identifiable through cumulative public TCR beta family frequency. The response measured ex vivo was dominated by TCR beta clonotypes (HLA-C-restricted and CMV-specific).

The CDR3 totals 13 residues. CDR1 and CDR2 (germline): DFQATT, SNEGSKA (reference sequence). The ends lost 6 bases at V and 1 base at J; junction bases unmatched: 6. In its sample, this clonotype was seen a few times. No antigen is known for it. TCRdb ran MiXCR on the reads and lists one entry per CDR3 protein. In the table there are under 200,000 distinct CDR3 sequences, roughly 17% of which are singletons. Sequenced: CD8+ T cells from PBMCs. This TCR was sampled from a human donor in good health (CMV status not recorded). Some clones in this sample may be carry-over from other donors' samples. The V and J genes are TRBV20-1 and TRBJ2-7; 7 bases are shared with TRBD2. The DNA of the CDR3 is TGCAGTGCACTTAGAGCGGGATCCTACGAGCAGTACTTC. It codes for CSALRAGSYEQYF.